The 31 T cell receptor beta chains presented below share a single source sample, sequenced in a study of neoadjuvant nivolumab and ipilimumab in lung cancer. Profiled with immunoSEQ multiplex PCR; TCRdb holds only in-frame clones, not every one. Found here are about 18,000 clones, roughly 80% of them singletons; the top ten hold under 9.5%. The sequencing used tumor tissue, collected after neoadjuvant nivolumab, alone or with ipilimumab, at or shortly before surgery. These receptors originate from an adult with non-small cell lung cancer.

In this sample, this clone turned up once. The CDR3 sequence: CASRTSGENEQFF. CDR3 DNA sequence: TGTGCCAGCAGGACTAGCGGGGAGAATGAGCAGTTCTTC. The V gene is TRBV6-1, the J gene TRBJ2-1; 11 nucleotides agree with TRBD2. V was clipped by 6 bases and J by 7 bases; unmatched bases: 2. CDR3 size: 13 residues. CDR1 MNHNS and CDR2 SASEGT come from the germline V gene.

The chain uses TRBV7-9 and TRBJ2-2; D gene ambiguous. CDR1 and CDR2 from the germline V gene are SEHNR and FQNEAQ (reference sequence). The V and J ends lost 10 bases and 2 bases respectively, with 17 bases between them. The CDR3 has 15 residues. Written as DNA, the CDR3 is TGTGCCACCCTCCCGACCGGGTCCAACACCGGGGAGCTGTTTTTT. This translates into CATLPTGSNTGELFF.

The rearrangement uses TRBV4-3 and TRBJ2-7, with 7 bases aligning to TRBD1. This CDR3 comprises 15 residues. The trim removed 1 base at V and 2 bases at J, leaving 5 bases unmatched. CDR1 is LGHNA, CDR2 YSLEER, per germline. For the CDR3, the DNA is TGCGCCAGCAGCCAAGTTGAGGGGGCCCCCTACGAGCAGTACTTC. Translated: CASSQVEGAPYEQYF.

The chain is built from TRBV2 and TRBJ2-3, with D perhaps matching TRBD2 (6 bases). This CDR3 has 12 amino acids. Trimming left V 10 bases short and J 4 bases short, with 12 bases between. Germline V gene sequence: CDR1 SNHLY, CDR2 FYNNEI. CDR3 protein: CAIPRGADTQYF. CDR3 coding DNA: TGTGCCATCCCTCGCGGGGCAGATACGCAGTATTTT.

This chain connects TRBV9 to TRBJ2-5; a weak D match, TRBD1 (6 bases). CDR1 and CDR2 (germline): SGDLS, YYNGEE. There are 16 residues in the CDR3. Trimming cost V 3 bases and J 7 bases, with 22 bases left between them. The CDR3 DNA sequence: TGTGCCAGCAGCGCAAGCTTCCGGGACACTCCCCGGACCCAGTACTTC. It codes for CASSASFRDTPRTQYF.

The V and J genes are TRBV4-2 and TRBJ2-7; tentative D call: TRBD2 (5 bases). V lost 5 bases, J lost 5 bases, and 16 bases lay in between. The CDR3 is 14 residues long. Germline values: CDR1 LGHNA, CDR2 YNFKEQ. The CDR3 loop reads CASSVRTRLDEQYF. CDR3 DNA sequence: TGTGCCAGCAGCGTACGGACTCGCCTTGACGAGCAGTACTTC.

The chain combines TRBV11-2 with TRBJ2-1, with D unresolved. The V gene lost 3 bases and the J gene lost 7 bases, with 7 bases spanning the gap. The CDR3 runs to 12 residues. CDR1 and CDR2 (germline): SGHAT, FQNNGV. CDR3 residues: CASSLATNEQFF. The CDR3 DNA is TGTGCCAGCAGCTTGGCGACAAATGAGCAGTTCTTC.

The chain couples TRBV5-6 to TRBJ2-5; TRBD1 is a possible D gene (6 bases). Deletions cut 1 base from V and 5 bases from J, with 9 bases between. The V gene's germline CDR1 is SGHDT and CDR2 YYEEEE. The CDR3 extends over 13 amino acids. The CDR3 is CASSLTGSETQYF. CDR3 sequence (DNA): TGTGCCAGCAGCTTGACAGGGTCGGAGACCCAGTACTTC.

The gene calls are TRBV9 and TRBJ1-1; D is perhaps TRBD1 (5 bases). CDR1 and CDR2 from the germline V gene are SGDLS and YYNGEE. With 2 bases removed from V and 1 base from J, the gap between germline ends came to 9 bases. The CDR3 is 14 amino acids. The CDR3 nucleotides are TGTGCCAGCAGCGTCTCGGGGGGGAACACTGAAGCTTTCTTT. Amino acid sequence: CASSVSGGNTEAFF.

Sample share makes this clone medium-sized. DNA of the CDR3: TGTGCCAGCAGTTTAGGGGAGACCCAGTACTTC. Translating it yields CASSLGETQYF. The chain uses TRBV27 and TRBJ2-5; D is undetermined. V lost 2 bases and J 5 bases, leaving 3 bases between the germline ends. Per germline, CDR1 MNHEY and CDR2 SMNVEV (reference sequence). The CDR3 length is 11 residues.

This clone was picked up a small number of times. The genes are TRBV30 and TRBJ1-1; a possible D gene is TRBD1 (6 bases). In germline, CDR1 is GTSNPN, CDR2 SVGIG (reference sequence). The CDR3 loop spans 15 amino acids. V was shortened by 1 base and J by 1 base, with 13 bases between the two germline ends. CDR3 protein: CAWSGDNAPNTEAFF. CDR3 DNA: TGTGCCTGGAGTGGGGACAACGCCCCGAACACTGAAGCTTTCTTT.

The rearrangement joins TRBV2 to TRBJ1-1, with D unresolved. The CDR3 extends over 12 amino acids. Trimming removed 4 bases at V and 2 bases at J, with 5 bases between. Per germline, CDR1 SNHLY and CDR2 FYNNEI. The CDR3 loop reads CASSGVNTEAFF. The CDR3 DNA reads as TGTGCCAGCAGTGGCGTAAACACTGAAGCTTTCTTT.

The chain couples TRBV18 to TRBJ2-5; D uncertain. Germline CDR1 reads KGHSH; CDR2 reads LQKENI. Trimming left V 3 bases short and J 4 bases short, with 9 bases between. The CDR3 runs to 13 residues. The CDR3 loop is CASSPFKGETQYF. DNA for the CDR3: TGTGCCAGCTCACCGTTCAAGGGAGAGACCCAGTACTTC.

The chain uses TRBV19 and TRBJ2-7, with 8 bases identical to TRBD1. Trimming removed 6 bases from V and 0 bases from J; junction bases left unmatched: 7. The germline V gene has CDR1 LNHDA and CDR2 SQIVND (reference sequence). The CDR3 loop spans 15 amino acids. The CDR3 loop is CASSPRTGISYEQYF. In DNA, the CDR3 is TGTGCCAGTAGCCCACGGACAGGGATCTCCTACGAGCAGTACTTC.

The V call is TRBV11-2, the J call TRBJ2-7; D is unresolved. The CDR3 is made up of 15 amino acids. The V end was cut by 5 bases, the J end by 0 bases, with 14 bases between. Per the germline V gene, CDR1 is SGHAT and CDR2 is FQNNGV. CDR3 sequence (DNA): TGTGCCAGCAGCCGCCCCCCGATAAACTCCTACGAGCAGTACTTC. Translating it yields CASSRPPINSYEQYF.

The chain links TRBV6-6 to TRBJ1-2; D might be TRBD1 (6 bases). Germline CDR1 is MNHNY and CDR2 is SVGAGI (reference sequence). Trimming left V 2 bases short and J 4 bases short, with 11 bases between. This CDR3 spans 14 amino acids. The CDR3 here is CASSYQDRSYGYTF. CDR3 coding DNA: TGTGCCAGCAGTTACCAAGACAGGAGCTATGGCTACACCTTC.

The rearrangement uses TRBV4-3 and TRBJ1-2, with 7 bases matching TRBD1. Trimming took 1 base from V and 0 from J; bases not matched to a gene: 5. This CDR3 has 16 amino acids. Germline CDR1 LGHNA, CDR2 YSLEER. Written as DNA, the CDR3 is TGCGCCAGCAGCCAAGGTCAGGGGGTTCCTAACTATGGCTACACCTTC. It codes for CASSQGQGVPNYGYTF.

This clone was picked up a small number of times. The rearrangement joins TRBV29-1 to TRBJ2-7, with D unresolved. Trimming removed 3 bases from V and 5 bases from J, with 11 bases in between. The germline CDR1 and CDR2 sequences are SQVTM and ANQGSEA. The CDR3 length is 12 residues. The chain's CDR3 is CSVDTALDEQYF. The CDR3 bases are TGCAGCGTTGATACAGCGCTGGACGAGCAGTACTTC.

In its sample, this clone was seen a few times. CDR3 in DNA: TGTGCCAGCTCACCAAATCGGGCGTCGAACACTGAAGCTTTCTTT. The encoded protein is CASSPNRASNTEAFF. The chain has TRBV18 and TRBJ1-1; no clear D. The CDR3 is made up of 15 amino acids. Between the trimmed V and J ends, which lost 2 bases and 1 base, there was a span of 11 bases. CDR1 and CDR2 (germline): KGHSH, LQKENI.

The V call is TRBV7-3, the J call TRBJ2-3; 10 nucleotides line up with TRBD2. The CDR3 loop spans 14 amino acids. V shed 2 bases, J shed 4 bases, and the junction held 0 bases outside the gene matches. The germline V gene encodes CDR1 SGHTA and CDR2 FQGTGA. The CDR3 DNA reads TGTGCCAGCAGCTTAGGGACTAGCGCAGATACGCAGTATTTT. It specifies CASSLGTSADTQYF.

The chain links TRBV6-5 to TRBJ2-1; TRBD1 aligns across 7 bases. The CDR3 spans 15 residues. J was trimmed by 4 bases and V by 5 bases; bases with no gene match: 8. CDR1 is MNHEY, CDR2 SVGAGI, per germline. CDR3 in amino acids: CASSADRVSYNEQFF. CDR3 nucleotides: TGTGCCAGCAGTGCCGACAGGGTCTCTTACAATGAGCAGTTCTTC.

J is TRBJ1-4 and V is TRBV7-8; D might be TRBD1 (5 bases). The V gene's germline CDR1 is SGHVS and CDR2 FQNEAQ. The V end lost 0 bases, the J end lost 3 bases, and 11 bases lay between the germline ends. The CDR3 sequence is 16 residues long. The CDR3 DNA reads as TGTGCCAGCAGCTTAGCGCTGAGGGGAGCTAATGAAAAACTGTTTTTT. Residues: CASSLALRGANEKLFF.

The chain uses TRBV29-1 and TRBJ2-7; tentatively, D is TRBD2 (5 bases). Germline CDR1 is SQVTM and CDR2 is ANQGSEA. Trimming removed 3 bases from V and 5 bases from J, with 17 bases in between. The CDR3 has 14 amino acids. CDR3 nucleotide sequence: TGCAGCGTTGATTTAGGAAGAGGGAGCGACGAGCAGTACTTC. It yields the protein CSVDLGRGSDEQYF.

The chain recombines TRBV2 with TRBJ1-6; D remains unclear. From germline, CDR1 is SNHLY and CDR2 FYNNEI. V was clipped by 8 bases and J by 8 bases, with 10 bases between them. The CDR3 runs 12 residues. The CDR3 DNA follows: TGTGCCAGCGCGCGAATCGATTCACCCCTCCACTTT. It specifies CASARIDSPLHF.

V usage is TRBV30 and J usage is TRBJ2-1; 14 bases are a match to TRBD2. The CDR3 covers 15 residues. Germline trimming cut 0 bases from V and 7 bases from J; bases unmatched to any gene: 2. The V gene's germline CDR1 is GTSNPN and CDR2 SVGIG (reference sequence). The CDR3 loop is CAWSVGTSGGNEQFF. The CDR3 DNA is TGTGCCTGGAGTGTAGGGACTAGCGGGGGAAATGAGCAGTTCTTC.

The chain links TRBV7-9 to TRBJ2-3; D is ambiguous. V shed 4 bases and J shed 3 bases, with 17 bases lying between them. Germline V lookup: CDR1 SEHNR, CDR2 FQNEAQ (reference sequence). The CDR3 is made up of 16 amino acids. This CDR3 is CASSYPPGFGTDTQYF. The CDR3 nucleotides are TGTGCCAGCAGCTATCCTCCTGGGTTTGGGACAGATACGCAGTATTTT.

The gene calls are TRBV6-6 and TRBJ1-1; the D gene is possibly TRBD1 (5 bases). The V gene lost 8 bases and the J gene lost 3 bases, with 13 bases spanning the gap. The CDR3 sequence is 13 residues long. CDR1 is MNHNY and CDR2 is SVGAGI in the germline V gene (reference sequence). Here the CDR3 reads CASRRGGDTEAFF. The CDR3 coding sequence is TGTGCCAGCCGCCGGGGAGGGGACACTGAAGCTTTCTTT.

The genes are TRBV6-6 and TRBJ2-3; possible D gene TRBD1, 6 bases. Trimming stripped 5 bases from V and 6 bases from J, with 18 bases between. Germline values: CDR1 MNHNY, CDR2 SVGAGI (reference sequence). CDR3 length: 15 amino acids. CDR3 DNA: TGTGCCAGCAGTCCCGGGACACGGCGGGTTGATACGCAGTATTTT. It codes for CASSPGTRRVDTQYF.

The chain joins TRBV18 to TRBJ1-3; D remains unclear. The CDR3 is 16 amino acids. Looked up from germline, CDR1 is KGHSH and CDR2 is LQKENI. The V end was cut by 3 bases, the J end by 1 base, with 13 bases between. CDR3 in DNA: TGTGCCAGCTCACCGAGACAAGACACTTCTGGAAACACCATATATTTT. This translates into CASSPRQDTSGNTIYF. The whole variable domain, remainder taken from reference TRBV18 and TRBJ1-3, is NAGVMQNPRHLVRRRGQEARLRCSPMKGHSHVYWYRQLPEEGLKFMVYLQKENIIDESGMPKERFSAEFPKEGPSILRIQQVVRGDSAAYFCASSPRQDTSGNTIYFGEGSWLTVV.

As DNA, the CDR3 is TGTGCCAGCAGCTGGAGACAGGGGGAGGACGAGCAGTACTTC. Translated, it gives CASSWRQGEDEQYF. The V call is TRBV7-2, the J call TRBJ2-7, with TRBD1 identical over 9 bases. The germline CDR1 and CDR2 sequences are SGHTA and FQGNSA. The CDR3 contains 14 residues. The junction had 6 bases not matched to a gene; V was cut back by 4 bases and J by 5 bases.

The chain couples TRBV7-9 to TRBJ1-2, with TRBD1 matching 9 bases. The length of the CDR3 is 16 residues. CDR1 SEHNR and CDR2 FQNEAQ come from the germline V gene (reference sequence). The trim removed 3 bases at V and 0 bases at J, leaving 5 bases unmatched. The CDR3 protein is CASSLVGQGTNYGYTF. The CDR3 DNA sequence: TGTGCCAGCAGCTTGGTGGGACAGGGAACTAACTATGGCTACACCTTC. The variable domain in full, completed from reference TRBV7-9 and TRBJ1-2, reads DTGVSQNPRHKITKRGQNVTFRCDPISEHNRLYWYRQTLGQGPEFLTYFQNEAQLEKSRLLSDRFSAERPKGSFSTLEIQRTEQGDSAMYLCASSLVGQGTNYGYTFGSGTRLTVV.